The clone carrying this T cell receptor beta chain turned up a few times. Its antigen is undetermined. This entry is derived from a study of post-analysis software for immune sequencing data. Whole-study context: The cohort encompassed relapsing-remitting, secondary progressive and progressive-relapsing multiple sclerosis disease courses. General observations from the study: Relative to controls, patients had roughly five TRBV segments at higher frequency, with TRBV5-6, TRBV5-1 and TRBV20-1 among these. Pronounced co-clustering by F measure was evident among identically batched samples.

Sequencing libraries made from TCR beta cDNA carried unique molecular identifiers. The T cell input of about 0.95 to 11 million gave approximately 500,000 cDNA molecules. TCRdb re-called the PCR reads with MiXCR, one entry per CDR3 protein. Of approximately 440,000 distinct CDR3 sequences detected, roughly 45% appear once; the ten largest clones hold over 10%. V shed 5 bases and J shed 4 bases, with 14 bases lying between them. The CDR3 runs 14 residues. Per germline, CDR1 SGHVS and CDR2 FQNEAQ. The source of this sequence is a girl aged 10 to 17 with multiple sclerosis. The genes are TRBV7-8 and TRBJ1-2; D gene ambiguous. Sequencing was performed on blood. The CDR3, as DNA: TGTGCCAGCAGCCCCCGGTTGGGCCTCTATGGCTACACCTTC. It yields the protein CASSPRLGLYGYTF.